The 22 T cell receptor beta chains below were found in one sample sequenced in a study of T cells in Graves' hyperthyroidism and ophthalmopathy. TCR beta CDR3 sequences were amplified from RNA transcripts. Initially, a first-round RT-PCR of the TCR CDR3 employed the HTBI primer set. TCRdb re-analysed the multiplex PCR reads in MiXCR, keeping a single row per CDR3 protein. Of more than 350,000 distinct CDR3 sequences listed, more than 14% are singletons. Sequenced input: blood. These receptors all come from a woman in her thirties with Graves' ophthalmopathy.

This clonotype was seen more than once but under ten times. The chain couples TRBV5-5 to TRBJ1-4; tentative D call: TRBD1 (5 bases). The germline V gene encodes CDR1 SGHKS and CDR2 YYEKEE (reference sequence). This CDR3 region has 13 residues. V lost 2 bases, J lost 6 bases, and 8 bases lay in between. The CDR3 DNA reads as TGTGCCAGCAGCTTACAGGTTTATGAAAAACTGTTTTTT. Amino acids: CASSLQVYEKLFF.

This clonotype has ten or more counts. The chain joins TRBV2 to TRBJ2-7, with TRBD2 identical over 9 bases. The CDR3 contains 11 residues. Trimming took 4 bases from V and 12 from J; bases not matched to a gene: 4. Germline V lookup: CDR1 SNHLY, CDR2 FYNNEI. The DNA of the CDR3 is TGTGCCAGCAGTGGGTTGGGACTAGCGTACTTC. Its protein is CASSGLGLAYF.

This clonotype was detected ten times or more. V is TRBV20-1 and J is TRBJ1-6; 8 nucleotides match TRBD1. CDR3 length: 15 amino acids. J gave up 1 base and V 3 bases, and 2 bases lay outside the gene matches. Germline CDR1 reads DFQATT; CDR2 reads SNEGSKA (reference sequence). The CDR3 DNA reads TGCAGTGCTAGGGGACAGGCATCCTATAATTCACCCCTCCACTTT. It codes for CSARGQASYNSPLHF.

The CDR3: CASSEYGGYNSPLHF. The CDR3 region has the DNA TGTGCCAGCAGTGAATACGGAGGGTATAATTCACCCCTCCACTTT. V gene TRBV25-1 combines with J gene TRBJ1-6, with D unclear. Per the germline V gene, CDR1 is MGHDK and CDR2 is SYGVNS. The CDR3 spans 15 residues. The V end lost 0 bases, the J end lost 4 bases, and 7 bases lay between the germline ends.

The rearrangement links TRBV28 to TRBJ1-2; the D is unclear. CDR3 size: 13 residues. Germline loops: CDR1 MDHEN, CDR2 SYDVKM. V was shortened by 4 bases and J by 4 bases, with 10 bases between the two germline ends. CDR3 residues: CASSSPRTYGYTF. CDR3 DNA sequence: TGTGCCAGCAGTTCCCCTAGGACCTATGGCTACACCTTC.

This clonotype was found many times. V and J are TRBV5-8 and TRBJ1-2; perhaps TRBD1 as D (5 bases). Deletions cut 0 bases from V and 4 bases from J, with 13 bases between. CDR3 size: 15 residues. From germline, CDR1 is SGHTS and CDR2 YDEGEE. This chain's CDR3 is CASSLGGAGAYGYTF. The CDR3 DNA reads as TGTGCCAGCAGCTTGGGAGGGGCAGGAGCCTATGGCTACACCTTC.

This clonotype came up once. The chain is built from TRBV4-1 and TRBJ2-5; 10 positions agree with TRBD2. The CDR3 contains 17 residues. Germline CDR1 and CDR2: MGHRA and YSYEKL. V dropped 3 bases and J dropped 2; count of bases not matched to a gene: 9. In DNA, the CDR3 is TGCGCCAGCAGCCACCCCGGACTAGCGGAACAACAAGAGACCCAGTACTTC. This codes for CASSHPGLAEQQETQYF.

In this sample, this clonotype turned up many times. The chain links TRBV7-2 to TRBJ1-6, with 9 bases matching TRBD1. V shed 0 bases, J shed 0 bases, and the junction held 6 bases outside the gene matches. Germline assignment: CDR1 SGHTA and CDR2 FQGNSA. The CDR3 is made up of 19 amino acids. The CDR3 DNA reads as TGTGCCAGCAGCTTAGCCGGGACAGGGAGGAGCTCCTATAATTCACCCCTCCACTTT. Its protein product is CASSLAGTGRSSYNSPLHF.

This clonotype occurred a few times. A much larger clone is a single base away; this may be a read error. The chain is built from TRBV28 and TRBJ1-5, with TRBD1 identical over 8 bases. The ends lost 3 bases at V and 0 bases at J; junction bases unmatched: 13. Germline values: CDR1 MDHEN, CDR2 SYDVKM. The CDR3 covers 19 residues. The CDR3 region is CASSFDAGGSGHSNQPQHF. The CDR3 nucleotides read TGTGCCAGCAGTTTTGATGCAGGGGGCAGTGGTCATAGCAATCAGCCCCAGCATTTT.

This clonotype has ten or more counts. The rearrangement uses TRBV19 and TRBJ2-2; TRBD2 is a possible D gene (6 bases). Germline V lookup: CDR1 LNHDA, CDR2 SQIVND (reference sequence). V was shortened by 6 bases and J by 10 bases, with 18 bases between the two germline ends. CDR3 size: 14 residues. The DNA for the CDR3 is TGTGCCAGTAGGCCGGGACTTACGCTCGAGGAGCTGTTTTTT. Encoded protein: CASRPGLTLEELFF.

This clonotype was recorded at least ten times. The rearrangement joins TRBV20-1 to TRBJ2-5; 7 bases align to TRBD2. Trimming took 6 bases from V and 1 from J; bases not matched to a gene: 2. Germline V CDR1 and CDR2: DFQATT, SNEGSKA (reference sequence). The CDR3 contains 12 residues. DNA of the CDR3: TGCAGTGCCTCTAGCGGCCAAGAGACCCAGTACTTC. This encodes CSASSGQETQYF.

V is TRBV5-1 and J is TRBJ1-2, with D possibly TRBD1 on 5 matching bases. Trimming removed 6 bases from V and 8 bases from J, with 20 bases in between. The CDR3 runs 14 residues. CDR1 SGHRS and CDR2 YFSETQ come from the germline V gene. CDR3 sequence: CASTTGEGFLGYTF. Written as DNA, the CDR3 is TGCGCCAGCACCACCGGGGAGGGGTTCTTAGGCTACACCTTC.

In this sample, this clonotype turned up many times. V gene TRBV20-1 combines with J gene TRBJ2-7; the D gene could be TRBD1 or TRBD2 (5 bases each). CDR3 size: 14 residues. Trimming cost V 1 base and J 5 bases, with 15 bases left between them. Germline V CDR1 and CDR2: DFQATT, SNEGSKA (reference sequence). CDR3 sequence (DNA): TGCAGTGCTAGAGTATTCCGGGGCGGTCACGAGCAGTACTTC. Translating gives CSARVFRGGHEQYF.

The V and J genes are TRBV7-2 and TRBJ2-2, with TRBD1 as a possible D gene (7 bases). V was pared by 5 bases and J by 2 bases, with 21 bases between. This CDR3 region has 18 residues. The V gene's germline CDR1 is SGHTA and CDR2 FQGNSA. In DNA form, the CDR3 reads TGTGCCAGCAGCCGGAGGGGGCCGACTAGAGTCAACACCGGGGAGCTGTTTTTT. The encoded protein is CASSRRGPTRVNTGELFF. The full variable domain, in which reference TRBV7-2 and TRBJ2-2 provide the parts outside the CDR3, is GAGVSQSPSNKVTEKGKDVELRCDPISGHTALYWYRQSLGQGLEFLIYFQGNSAPDKSGLPSDRFSAERTGGSVSTLTIQRTQQEDSAVYLCASSRRGPTRVNTGELFFGEGSRLTVL.

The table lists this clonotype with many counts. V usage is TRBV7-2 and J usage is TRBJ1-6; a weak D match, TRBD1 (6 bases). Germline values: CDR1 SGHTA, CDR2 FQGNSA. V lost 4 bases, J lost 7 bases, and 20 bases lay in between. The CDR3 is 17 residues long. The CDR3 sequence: CASSWRGFPAPNSPLHF. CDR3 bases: TGTGCCAGCAGCTGGAGGGGGTTCCCAGCCCCCAATTCACCCCTCCACTTT. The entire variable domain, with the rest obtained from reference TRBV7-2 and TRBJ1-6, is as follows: GAGVSQSPSNKVTEKGKDVELRCDPISGHTALYWYRQSLGQGLEFLIYFQGNSAPDKSGLPSDRFSAERTGGSVSTLTIQRTQQEDSAVYLCASSWRGFPAPNSPLHFGNGTRLTVT.

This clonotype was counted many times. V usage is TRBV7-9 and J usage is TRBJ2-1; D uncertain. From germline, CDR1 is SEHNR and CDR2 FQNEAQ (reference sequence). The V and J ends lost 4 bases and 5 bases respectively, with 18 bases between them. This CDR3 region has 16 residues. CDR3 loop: CASSSPPGLLNNEQFF. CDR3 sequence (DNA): TGTGCCAGCAGCTCACCCCCCGGGTTATTGAACAATGAGCAGTTCTTC.

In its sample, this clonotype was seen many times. CDR3 amino acids: CASSLVLSNSGNTIYF. CDR3 nucleotides: TGTGCCAGCAGTTTAGTCCTCAGTAACTCTGGAAACACCATATATTTT. The chain uses TRBV28 and TRBJ1-3; D is undetermined. Between the trimmed V and J ends, which lost 2 bases and 0 bases, there was a span of 11 bases. CDR3 length: 16 amino acids. Germline CDR1 and CDR2: MDHEN and SYDVKM.

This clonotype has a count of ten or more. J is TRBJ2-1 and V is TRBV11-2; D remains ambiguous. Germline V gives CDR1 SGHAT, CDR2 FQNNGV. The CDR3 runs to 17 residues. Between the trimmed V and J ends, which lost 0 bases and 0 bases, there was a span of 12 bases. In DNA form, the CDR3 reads TGTGCCAGCAGCTTAGATCGTTGGGTCAGCTCCTACAATGAGCAGTTCTTC. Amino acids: CASSLDRWVSSYNEQFF.

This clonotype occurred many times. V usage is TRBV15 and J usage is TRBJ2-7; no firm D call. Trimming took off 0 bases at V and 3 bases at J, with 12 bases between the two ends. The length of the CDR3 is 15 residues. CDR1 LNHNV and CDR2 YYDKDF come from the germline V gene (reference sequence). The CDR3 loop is CATSRDRSSRYEQYF. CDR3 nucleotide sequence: TGTGCCACCAGCAGAGATCGGTCCTCCCGCTACGAGCAGTACTTC.

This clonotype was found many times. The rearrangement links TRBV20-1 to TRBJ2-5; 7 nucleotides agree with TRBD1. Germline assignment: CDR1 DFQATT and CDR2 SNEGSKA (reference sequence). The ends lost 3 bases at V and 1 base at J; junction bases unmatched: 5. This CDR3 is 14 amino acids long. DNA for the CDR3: TGCAGTGCTAGGTTGACAGGGCGCCAAGAGACCCAGTACTTC. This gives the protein CSARLTGRQETQYF.

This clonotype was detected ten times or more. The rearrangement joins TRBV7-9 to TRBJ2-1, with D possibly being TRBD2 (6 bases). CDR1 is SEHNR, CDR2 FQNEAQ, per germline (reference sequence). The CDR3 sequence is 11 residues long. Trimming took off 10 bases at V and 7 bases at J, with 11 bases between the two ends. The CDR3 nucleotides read TGTGCCACCCCGGAGGGAAATGAGCAGTTCTTC. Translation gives CATPEGNEQFF.

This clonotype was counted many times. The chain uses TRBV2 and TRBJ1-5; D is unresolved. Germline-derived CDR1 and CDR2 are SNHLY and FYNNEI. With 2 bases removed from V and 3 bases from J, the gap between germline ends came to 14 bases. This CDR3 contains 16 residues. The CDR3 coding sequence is TGTGCCAGCAGTGAAACTCCCGTAAGGAACAATCAGCCCCAGCATTTT. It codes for CASSETPVRNNQPQHF.